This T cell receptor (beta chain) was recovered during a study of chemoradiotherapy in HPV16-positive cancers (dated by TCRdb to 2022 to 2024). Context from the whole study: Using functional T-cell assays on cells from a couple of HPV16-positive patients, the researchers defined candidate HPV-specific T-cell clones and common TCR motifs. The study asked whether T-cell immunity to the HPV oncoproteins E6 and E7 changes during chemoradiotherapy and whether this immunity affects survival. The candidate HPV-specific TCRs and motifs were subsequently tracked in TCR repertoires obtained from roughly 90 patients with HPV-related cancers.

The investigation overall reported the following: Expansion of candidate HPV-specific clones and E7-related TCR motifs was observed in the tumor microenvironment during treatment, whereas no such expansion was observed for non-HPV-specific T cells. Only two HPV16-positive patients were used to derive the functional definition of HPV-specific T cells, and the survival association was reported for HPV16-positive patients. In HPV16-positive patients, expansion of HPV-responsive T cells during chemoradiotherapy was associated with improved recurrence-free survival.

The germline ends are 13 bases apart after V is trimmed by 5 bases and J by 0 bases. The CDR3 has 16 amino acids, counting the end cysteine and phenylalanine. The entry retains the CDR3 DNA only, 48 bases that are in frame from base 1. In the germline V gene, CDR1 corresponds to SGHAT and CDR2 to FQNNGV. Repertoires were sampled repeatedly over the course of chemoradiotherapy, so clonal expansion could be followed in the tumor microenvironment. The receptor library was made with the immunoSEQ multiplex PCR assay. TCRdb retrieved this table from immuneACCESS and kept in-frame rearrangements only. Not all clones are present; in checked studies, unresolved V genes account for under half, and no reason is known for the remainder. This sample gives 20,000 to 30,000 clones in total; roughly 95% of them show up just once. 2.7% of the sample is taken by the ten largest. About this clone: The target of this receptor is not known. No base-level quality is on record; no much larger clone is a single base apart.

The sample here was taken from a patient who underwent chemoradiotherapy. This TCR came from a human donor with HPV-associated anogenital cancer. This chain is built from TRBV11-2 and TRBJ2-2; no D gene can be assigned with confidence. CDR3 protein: CASSLVKTANTGELFF. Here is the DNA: TGTGCCAGCAGCCTAGTAAAGACGGCGAACACCGGGGAGCTGTTTTTT.